The 14 T cell receptor beta chains below all came from one sample that was sequenced in a study of cytomegalovirus exposure and HLA in healthy donors. 60 Vbeta and 13 Jbeta primers were used in PCR. The protocol was immunoSEQ multiplex PCR, while the TCRdb copy is restricted to in-frame clones and leaves out a portion. This repertoire shows over 200,000 clones, about 89% found once; its top ten account for over 0.95%. The sample consisted of PBMCs. The receptor set was obtained from a woman aged 18-29 years in good health and CMV-seronegative.

J is TRBJ2-2 and V is TRBV18; the D is unclear. This CDR3 has 14 residues. Trimming took off 3 bases at V and 3 bases at J, with 8 bases between the two ends. Germline assignment: CDR1 KGHSH and CDR2 LQKENI. The CDR3 sequence is CASSPREYTGELFF. CDR3 coding DNA: TGTGCCAGCTCACCGCGAGAATACACCGGGGAGCTGTTTTTT.

The rearrangement joins TRBV5-6 to TRBJ2-7; D is unresolved. The CDR3 sequence is 14 residues long. The germline V gene encodes CDR1 SGHDT and CDR2 YYEEEE. Trimming removed 1 base at V and 3 bases at J, with 11 bases between. CDR3 protein: CASSLLNRFYEQYF. For the CDR3, the DNA is TGTGCCAGCAGCTTGTTGAATAGATTCTACGAGCAGTACTTC.

The chain couples TRBV19 to TRBJ1-5, with 9 positions matching TRBD1. Germline CDR1 LNHDA, CDR2 SQIVND (reference sequence). The CDR3 has 15 amino acids. J was trimmed by 6 bases and V by 2 bases; bases with no gene match: 5. The CDR3 DNA follows: TGTGCCAGTAGTATAAAACAGGGGGCTGGTCAGCCCCAGCATTTT. Translating gives CASSIKQGAGQPQHF.

The V call is TRBV7-9, the J call TRBJ2-1, with TRBD2 matching over 13 bases. The CDR3 sequence is 18 residues long. Germline trimming cut 5 bases from V and 3 bases from J; bases unmatched to any gene: 10. The germline gives CDR1 SEHNR, CDR2 FQNEAQ (reference sequence). The CDR3 loop reads CASSPVSGTSGVYNEQFF. The CDR3 bases are TGTGCCAGCAGCCCTGTATCCGGGACTAGCGGGGTCTACAATGAGCAGTTCTTC. Combining the CDR3 with reference TRBV7-9 and TRBJ2-1 gives the whole variable domain DTGVSQNPRHKITKRGQNVTFRCDPISEHNRLYWYRQTLGQGPEFLTYFQNEAQLEKSRLLSDRFSAERPKGSFSTLEIQRTEQGDSAMYLCASSPVSGTSGVYNEQFFGPGTRLTVL.

This clone was counted a few times. The V and J genes are TRBV7-2 and TRBJ1-1; 10 nucleotides match TRBD1. Losses at the gene ends were 1 base for V and 1 base for J; bases not matched to a gene: 0. This CDR3 contains 15 residues. CDR1 SGHTA and CDR2 FQGNSA come from the germline V gene. The CDR3, as DNA: TGTGCCAGCAGCTTAGGGACAGGGGGGAACACTGAAGCTTTCTTT. This translates into CASSLGTGGNTEAFF.

CDR3 region: CASSQGGTGMPKNIQYF. The DNA for the CDR3 is TGTGCCAGCAGCCAAGGAGGGACAGGGATGCCCAAAAACATTCAGTACTTC. This chain uses TRBV4-2 with TRBJ2-4; 9 bases are shared with TRBD1. After removal of 1 base from V and 2 bases from J, the junction contained 6 bases not matched to a gene. This CDR3 is built from 17 residues. Germline V lookup: CDR1 LGHNA, CDR2 YNFKEQ.

V is TRBV10-3 and J is TRBJ1-4, with 8 bases that match TRBD1. The germline V gene encodes CDR1 ENHRY and CDR2 SYGVKD. CDR3 length equals 14 residues. Germline trimming cut 4 bases from V and 8 bases from J; bases unmatched to any gene: 6. CDR3: CAISGTGSGEKLFF. CDR3 coding DNA: TGTGCCATCAGTGGGACAGGGTCGGGAGAAAAACTGTTTTTT.

V usage is TRBV4-2 and J usage is TRBJ2-1, with TRBD2 identical over 8 bases. This CDR3 has 17 residues. Per germline, CDR1 LGHNA and CDR2 YNFKEQ. Trimming cost V 1 base and J 0 bases; bases outside gene matches: 5. The CDR3 sequence is CASSQGSGTSSYNEQFF. The CDR3 nucleotides read TGTGCCAGCAGCCAAGGCTCAGGGACTAGCTCCTACAATGAGCAGTTCTTC.

The V and J genes are TRBV6-6 and TRBJ2-7; maybe TRBD2 (6 bases). The CDR3 runs to 13 residues. V was shortened by 0 bases and J by 5 bases, with 8 bases between the two germline ends. Looked up from germline, CDR1 is MNHNY and CDR2 is SVGAGI (reference sequence). The CDR3 nucleotides are TGTGCCAGCAGTTACTCCACGGGGGACGAGCAGTACTTC. Residues: CASSYSTGDEQYF.

The V call is TRBV9, the J call TRBJ1-2, with 11 positions matching TRBD1. Unmatched junction bases numbered 2, after V lost 0 bases and J lost 4 bases. Germline V gives CDR1 SGDLS, CDR2 YYNGEE. The CDR3 has 15 residues. The CDR3 coding sequence is TGTGCCAGCAGCGTAGGGACAGGGGGCACCTATGGCTACACCTTC. Its protein product is CASSVGTGGTYGYTF.

V usage is TRBV6-5 and J usage is TRBJ2-7, with TRBD1 matching 7 bases. CDR3 length: 15 amino acids. Germline CDR1 is MNHEY and CDR2 is SVGAGI. The junction had 4 bases not matched to a gene; V was cut back by 2 bases and J by 0 bases. The chain's CDR3 is CASSYTGESSYEQYF. CDR3 coding DNA: TGTGCCAGCAGTTACACAGGGGAGAGCTCCTACGAGCAGTACTTC.

This clone was seen only a few times. An end of the junction does not agree with germline; a read error may underlie this. J is TRBJ2-1 and V is TRBV6-1, with D hard to call. CDR1 is MNHNS, CDR2 SASEGT, per germline. The CDR3 runs to 12 residues. For the CDR3, the DNA is TGTGCCAGCAGTGAAGTAGCCTTCCAGCAATTCTTC. Translation gives CASSEVAFQQFF.

This clone was counted once. The chain has TRBV12-5 and TRBJ1-2; 7 positions agree with TRBD1. The CDR3 is made up of 12 amino acids. The V gene's germline CDR1 is LGHNT and CDR2 FRNRAP. Trimming removed 10 bases from V and 6 bases from J; junction bases left unmatched: 8. CDR3 in amino acids: CANRGTKDGYTF. Written as DNA, the CDR3 is TGTGCTAACAGGGGCACTAAAGATGGCTACACCTTC.

V usage is TRBV13 and J usage is TRBJ2-7; 12 bases line up with TRBD2. This CDR3 is built from 19 residues. With V trimmed by 1 base and J by 1 base, 11 bases remained unmatched. Looked up from germline, CDR1 is PRHDT and CDR2 is FYEKMQ (reference sequence). In nucleotides, the CDR3 is TGTGCCAGCAGCTTAGAGGGGAGACTAGCGGGGGAGGTTTCCTACGAGCAGTACTTC. Its translation: CASSLEGRLAGEVSYEQYF.